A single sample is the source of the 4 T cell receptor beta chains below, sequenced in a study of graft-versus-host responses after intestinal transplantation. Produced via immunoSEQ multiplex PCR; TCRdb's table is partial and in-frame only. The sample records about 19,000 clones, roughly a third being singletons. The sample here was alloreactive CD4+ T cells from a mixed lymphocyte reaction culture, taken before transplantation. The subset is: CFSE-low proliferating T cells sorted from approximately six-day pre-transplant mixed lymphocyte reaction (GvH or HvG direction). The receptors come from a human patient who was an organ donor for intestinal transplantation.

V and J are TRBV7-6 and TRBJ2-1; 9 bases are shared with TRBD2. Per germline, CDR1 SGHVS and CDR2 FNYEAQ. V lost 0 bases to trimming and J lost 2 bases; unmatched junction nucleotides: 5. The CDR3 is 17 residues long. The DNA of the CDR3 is TGTGCCAGCAGCTTAGCGCAGACTAGCGGCGCCTACAATGAGCAGTTCTTC. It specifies CASSLAQTSGAYNEQFF.

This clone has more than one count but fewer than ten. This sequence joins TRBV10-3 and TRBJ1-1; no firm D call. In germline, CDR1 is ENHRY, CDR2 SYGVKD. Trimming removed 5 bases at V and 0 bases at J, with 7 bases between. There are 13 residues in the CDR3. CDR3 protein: CAISYRVNTEAFF. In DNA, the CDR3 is TGTGCCATCAGTTACAGAGTGAACACTGAAGCTTTCTTT.

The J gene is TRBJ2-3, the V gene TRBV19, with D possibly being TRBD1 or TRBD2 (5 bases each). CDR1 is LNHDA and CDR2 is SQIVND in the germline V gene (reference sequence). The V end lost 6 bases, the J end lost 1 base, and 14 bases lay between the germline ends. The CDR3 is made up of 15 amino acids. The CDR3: CASRFRVGGTDTQYF. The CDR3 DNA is TGTGCCAGTAGATTCAGGGTCGGGGGCACAGATACGCAGTATTTT.

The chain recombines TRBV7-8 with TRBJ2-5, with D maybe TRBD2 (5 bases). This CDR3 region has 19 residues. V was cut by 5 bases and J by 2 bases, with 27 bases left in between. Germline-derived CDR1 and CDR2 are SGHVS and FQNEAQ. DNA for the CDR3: TGTGCCAGCAGCAGAGGCGTACTAGTGGGAACGTGGGGACAAGAGACCCAGTACTTC. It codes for CASSRGVLVGTWGQETQYF. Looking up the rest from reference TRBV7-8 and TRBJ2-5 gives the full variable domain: GAGVSQSPRYKVAKRGQDVALRCDPISGHVSLFWYQQALGQGPEFLTYFQNEAQLDKSGLPSDRFFAERPEGSVSTLKIQRTQQEDSAVYLCASSRGVLVGTWGQETQYFGPGTRLLVL.